Listed below are T cell receptor beta chains from one sample, sequenced in a study of CD8+ T cells in alopecia areata. Sequenced by immunoSEQ multiplex PCR; TCRdb stores in-frame clones only, minus some. Counted here are around 250,000 clones, about two thirds occurring once; the ten biggest clones make up about 1.3%. The sample in question was CD4+ T cells sorted from blood, obtained at week 0. The receptors stem from a human donor with alopecia areata. The CDR3 runs from the conserved cysteine through the conserved F or W. D genes are given only for firm matches. Rows give clone size only sometimes, using once, few, many, or a class for an expanded clone.

v_gene	len	d_gene	j_gene	abundance	CDR3aa	CDR3nt
TRBV2	14	-	TRBJ1-6	-	CASSETALNSPLHF	TGTGCCAGCAGTGAGACAGCCCTTAATTCACCCCTCCACTTT
TRBV4-1	13	TRBD1	TRBJ1-2	-	CASSQEDRGGYTF	TGCGCCAGCAGCCAAGAGGACAGGGGTGGCTACACCTTC
TRBV4-2	13	TRBD1	TRBJ1-2	-	CASSQDRGHGYTF	TGTGCCAGCAGCCAGGACAGGGGGCATGGCTACACCTTC
TRBV4-2	15	-	TRBJ2-3	-	CASSGHRASTDTQYF	TGTGCCAGCAGCGGACACAGGGCTAGCACAGATACGCAGTATTTT
TRBV29-1	14	-	TRBJ1-3	-	CSVEDTGSGNTIYF	TGCAGCGTTGAAGATACAGGATCTGGAAACACCATATATTTT
TRBV30	13	TRBD2	TRBJ2-3	-	CASVGGSADTQYF	TGTGCCTCAGTGGGCGGGAGCGCAGATACGCAGTATTTT
TRBV5-4	13	-	TRBJ2-7	-	CASSFRGSYEQYF	TGTGCCAGCAGCTTTAGGGGAAGTTACGAGCAGTACTTC
TRBV7-9	15	TRBD1	TRBJ2-7	few	CASSSRTGSSYEQYF	TGTGCCAGCAGCTCGCGGACAGGGAGCTCCTACGAGCAGTACTTC
TRBV29-1	11	-	TRBJ1-2	-	CSVGSVDGYTF	TGCAGCGTTGGGAGTGTCGATGGCTACACCTTC
TRBV5-1	12	-	TRBJ2-7	few	CASSLAGNEQYF	TGCGCCAGCAGCTTGGCGGGCAACGAGCAGTACTTC
TRBV7-2	13	TRBD1	TRBJ2-5	-	CASSQQGQETQYF	TGTGCCAGCAGCCAACAGGGGCAGGAGACCCAGTACTTC
TRBV5-1	13	-	TRBJ2-7	once	CASSLDGTYEQYF	TGCGCCAGCAGCTTGGACGGTACCTACGAGCAGTACTTC
TRBV18	11	-	TRBJ2-5	-	CASSPLETQYF	TGTGCCAGCTCACCACTAGAGACCCAGTACTTC
TRBV7-9	15	-	TRBJ1-1	few	CASSLGGAQHTEAFF	TGTGCCAGCAGCTTAGGGGGCGCGCAGCACACTGAAGCTTTCTTT
TRBV29-1	15	TRBD1	TRBJ1-1	few	CSLRKTGGGDTEAFF	TGCAGCCTCCGAAAGACGGGAGGGGGCGACACTGAAGCTTTCTTT
TRBV15	16	-	TRBJ1-5	-	CATSRDLVLTNQPQHF	TGTGCCACCAGCAGAGATTTAGTATTGACAAATCAGCCCCAGCATTTT
TRBV15	16	-	TRBJ1-5	-	CATSRDLQGVGQPQHF	TGTGCCACCAGCAGAGATTTGCAGGGAGTTGGGCAGCCCCAGCATTTT
TRBV5-6	15	TRBD1	TRBJ2-7	-	CASSLGGTASYEQYF	TGTGCCAGCAGCTTGGGGGGGACAGCTTCCTACGAGCAGTACTTC
TRBV29-1	13	TRBD2	TRBJ2-2	-	CSVVAGGTGELFF	TGCAGCGTGGTAGCGGGGGGTACCGGGGAGCTGTTTTTT
TRBV7-9	13	-	TRBJ2-2	few	CASSISGTGELFF	TGTGCCAGCAGCATTTCAGGGACCGGGGAGCTGTTTTTT
TRBV13	14	-	TRBJ1-1	-	CASSFGQLNTEAFF	TGTGCCAGCAGCTTTGGACAGCTGAACACTGAAGCTTTCTTT
TRBV4-3	13	-	TRBJ1-1	-	CASSQDRNTEAFF	TGCGCCAGCAGCCAAGATCGCAACACTGAAGCTTTCTTT
TRBV9	14	-	TRBJ1-6	-	CASSERTYNSPLHF	TGTGCCAGCAGCGAGCGGACCTATAATTCACCCCTCCACTTT
TRBV14	15	TRBD2	TRBJ2-4	-	CASSQVGTRADIQYF	TGTGCCAGCAGCCAAGTTGGGACTAGGGCGGACATTCAGTACTTC
TRBV29-1	12	-	TRBJ2-5	-	CSAEGGAETQYF	TGCAGCGCCGAAGGGGGGGCAGAGACCCAGTACTTC
TRBV27	14	-	TRBJ1-6	-	CASSFVQGESPLHF	TGTGCCAGCAGTTTCGTACAGGGCGAGTCACCCCTCCACTTT
TRBV29-1	15	TRBD1	TRBJ1-2	once	CSVVVGTGGSYGYTF	TGCAGCGTTGTGGTCGGGACAGGGGGCTCCTATGGCTACACCTTC
TRBV6-1	13	-	TRBJ2-7	-	CASRSPQPSEQYF	TGTGCCAGCAGGTCCCCCCAACCTTCCGAGCAGTACTTC
TRBV7-9	16	-	TRBJ2-2	-	CASSHIVIGSTGELFF	TGTGCCAGCAGCCATATCGTGATAGGTTCCACCGGGGAGCTGTTTTTT
TRBV10-3	14	-	TRBJ1-1	-	CAISPQGRVTEAFF	TGTGCCATCAGCCCACAGGGAAGGGTCACTGAAGCTTTCTTT
TRBV9	16	-	TRBJ2-3	-	CASSVAPAGSTDTQYF	TGTGCCAGCAGCGTAGCCCCTGCCGGGAGCACAGATACGCAGTATTTT
TRBV29-1	13	TRBD1	TRBJ2-7	few	CSVKPGGSYEQYF	TGCAGCGTAAAACCAGGGGGCTCCTACGAGCAGTACTTC
TRBV29-1	10	-	TRBJ2-3	-	CSVGSDTQYF	TGCAGCGTTGGATCCGATACGCAGTATTTT